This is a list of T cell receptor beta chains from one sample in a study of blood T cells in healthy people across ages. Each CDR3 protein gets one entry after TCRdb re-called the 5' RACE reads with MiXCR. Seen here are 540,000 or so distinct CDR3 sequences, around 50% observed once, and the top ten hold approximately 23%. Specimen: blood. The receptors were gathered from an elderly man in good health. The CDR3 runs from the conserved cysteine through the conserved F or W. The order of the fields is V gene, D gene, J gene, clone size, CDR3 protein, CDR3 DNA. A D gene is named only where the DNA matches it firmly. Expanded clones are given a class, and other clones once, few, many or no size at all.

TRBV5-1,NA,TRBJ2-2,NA,CASRFQETGELFF,TGCGCCAGCAGATTTCAGGAGACCGGGGAGCTGTTTTTT
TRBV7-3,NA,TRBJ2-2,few,CASSLGSLANTGELFF,TGTGCCAGCAGCTTAGGCAGCCTCGCGAACACCGGGGAGCTGTTTTTT
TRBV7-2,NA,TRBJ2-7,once,CAGSAWPRYTYEQYF,TGTGCCGGCAGCGCATGGCCCAGATATACCTACGAGCAGTACTTC
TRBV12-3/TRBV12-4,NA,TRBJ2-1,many,CASSARRGAGGNEQFF,TGTGCCAGCAGCGCACGCAGGGGGGCAGGTGGAAATGAGCAGTTCTTC
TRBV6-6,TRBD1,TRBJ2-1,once,CASSPAPGQGLKNEQFF,TGTGCCAGCAGTCCCGCGCCGGGACAGGGATTGAAGAATGAGCAGTTCTTC
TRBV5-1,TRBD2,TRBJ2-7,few,CASSLRSVGLAQAYEQYF,TGCGCCAGCAGCTTGCGAAGCGTGGGACTAGCGCAAGCCTACGAGCAGTACTTC
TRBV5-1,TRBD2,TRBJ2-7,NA,CASSLGLAVTHEQYF,TGCGCCAGCAGCCTCGGACTAGCGGTCACCCACGAGCAGTACTTC
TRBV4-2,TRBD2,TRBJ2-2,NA,CASSQDQRGGTNTGELFF,TGTGCCAGCAGCCAAGATCAGCGGGGGGGCACGAACACCGGGGAGCTGTTTTTT
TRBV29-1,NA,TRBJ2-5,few,CSAGRRETQYF,TGCAGCGCGGGACGGCGAGAGACCCAGTACTTC
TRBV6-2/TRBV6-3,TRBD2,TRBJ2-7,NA,CATRRGTSVYEQYF,TGTGCCACTCGAAGAGGGACTAGCGTCTACGAGCAGTACTTC
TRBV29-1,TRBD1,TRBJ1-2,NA,CSGGTGQDSGYTF,TGCAGCGGGGGGACAGGGCAGGACAGCGGCTACACCTTC
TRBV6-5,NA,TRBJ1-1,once,CASGTGGAFF,TGTGCCAGCGGGACGGGTGGGGCTTTCTTT